This T cell receptor beta chain was sequenced in a study of CD8 T cells in Susac syndrome. From blood CD8+ and CD4+ T cells, the TCR beta chain was sequenced. After extraction with the RNeasy kit, 0.5 to 1 ug of the RNA was reverse transcribed using random hexamers. TCR beta CDR3 was amplified by immunoSEQ multiplex PCR. This amplification extended across 54 Vbeta and 13 Jbeta segments. TCRdb processed the immunoSEQ multiplex PCR reads anew with MiXCR; each CDR3 protein has one entry. The top ten clones hold about 0.25% of a sample with about 140,000 distinct CDR3 sequences, 94% of them seen once. The CDR3 runs 13 residues. Germline CDR1 reads SGHVS; CDR2 reads FNYEAQ. V shed 2 bases and J shed 5 bases, with 10 bases lying between them.

V is TRBV7-6 and J is TRBJ2-7; a possible D gene is TRBD1 (5 bases). The source material was CD8+ T cells from PBMCs. The receptor was isolated from a human donor in good health. CDR3 coding DNA: TGTGCCAGCAGCTTAAAGCAGGGCGACGAGCAGTACTTC. Protein product: CASSLKQGDEQYF.